One and the same sample provided the 13 T cell receptor beta chains below, sequenced in a study of blood T cell repertoires in COVID-19. This table comes from immunoSEQ multiplex PCR, and its TCRdb copy is limited to in-frame clones, with some not included. The profile shows approximately 250,000 clones, around 89% of them singletons. The specimen sequenced was PBMCs or T cells enriched from blood (not recorded which). The receptors derive from a woman under 40 who had recovered from COVID-19.

This chain uses TRBV18 with TRBJ2-7; D unclear. Trimming pared 3 bases from V and 1 base from J, leaving 10 bases between. The CDR3 is 14 amino acids. Germline CDR1 and CDR2: KGHSH and LQKENI. This CDR3 is CASSPSPVSYEQYF. CDR3 sequence (DNA): TGTGCCAGCTCACCCTCACCGGTTTCCTACGAGCAGTACTTC.

The V and J genes are TRBV10-3 and TRBJ1-5, with D uncertain. Germline V CDR1 and CDR2: ENHRY, SYGVKD. The CDR3 is 15 amino acids. V lost 0 bases and J lost 3, with 9 bases in between. CDR3 region: CAISESAGYNQPQHF. The DNA of the CDR3 is TGTGCCATCAGTGAGTCGGCAGGCTACAATCAGCCCCAGCATTTT.

The V and J genes are TRBV6-4 and TRBJ1-2; 9 bases align to TRBD1. The CDR3 totals 20 residues. The germline gives CDR1 MRHNA, CDR2 SNTAGT. Germline trimming cut 2 bases from V and 4 bases from J; bases unmatched to any gene: 20. CDR3 nucleotides: TGTGCCAGCAGTGACCACTCTTATCCGGGACAGGGTTTCCCCTCCTATGGCTACACCTTC. Its translation is CASSDHSYPGQGFPSYGYTF.

The chain carries TRBV23-1 and TRBJ2-7, with a possible D match to TRBD2 (6 bases). TRBV23-1 carries the ORF label, with uncertain function. The CDR3 loop spans 12 amino acids. V shed 10 bases and J shed 6 bases, with 16 bases lying between them. The DNA for the CDR3 is TGCGCCACTGGGGGGACGGCAAGCGAGCAGTACTTC. It yields the protein CATGGTASEQYF.

As to this clone: This sample also contains other DNA sequences that code for the same CDR3. The chain carries TRBV7-2 and TRBJ2-5; D remains ambiguous. The CDR3 loop spans 11 amino acids. Germline V gene lookup returns CDR1 SGHTA and CDR2 FQGNSA. Trimming stripped 3 bases from V and 5 bases from J, with 4 bases between. CDR3 nucleotides: TGTGCCAGCAGCTTTAGTGAGACCCAGTACTTC. This sequence encodes CASSFSETQYF.

The V call is TRBV27, the J call TRBJ1-2; D is perhaps TRBD1 (5 bases). V gave up 5 bases and J gave up 3 bases, with 19 bases separating them. The germline V gene encodes CDR1 MNHEY and CDR2 SMNVEV (reference sequence). The CDR3 is 16 amino acids. The CDR3 loop reads CASSLRWGESDYGYTF. As DNA, the CDR3 is TGTGCCAGCAGTCTAAGGTGGGGGGAGAGCGACTATGGCTACACCTTC.

V gene TRBV18 combines with J gene TRBJ2-7, with a tentative D call TRBD1 (6 bases). Germline V gene sequence: CDR1 KGHSH, CDR2 LQKENI. This CDR3 comprises 14 residues. Trimming shortened V by 0 bases and J by 3 bases, and 9 bases separated the two germline ends. This CDR3 is CASSPPTTGYEQYF. The CDR3 DNA reads TGTGCCAGCTCACCACCGACGACAGGCTACGAGCAGTACTTC.

The rearrangement links TRBV14 to TRBJ2-7; no clear D gene. Germline CDR1 and CDR2: SGHDN and FVKESK. The CDR3 extends over 12 amino acids. Trimming took 3 bases from V and 9 from J, leaving 12 bases between them. CDR3 region: CASSHVTTGQYF. As DNA, the CDR3 is TGTGCCAGCAGCCACGTAACTACGGGGCAGTACTTC.

The rearrangement links TRBV28 to TRBJ1-1; the match to TRBD1 covers 10 bases. Germline CDR1 MDHEN, CDR2 SYDVKM. The CDR3 runs 15 residues. The trim removed 6 bases at V and 4 bases at J, leaving 8 bases unmatched. For the CDR3, the DNA is TGTGCCAGCAGGTCGACAGGGGGCTGGTTCACTGAAGCTTTCTTT. Protein sequence: CASRSTGGWFTEAFF.

This chain connects TRBV7-9 to TRBJ2-1, with D perhaps TRBD2 (5 bases). V was trimmed by 4 bases and J by 14 bases, leaving 21 bases between them. Germline CDR1 reads SEHNR; CDR2 reads FQNEAQ (reference sequence). The CDR3 consists of 14 residues. DNA of the CDR3: TGTGCCAGCAGCTCTGGAGGAAGTGGGATCTACAAGTTCTTC. As protein: CASSSGGSGIYKFF.

The chain carries TRBV6-4 and TRBJ2-2; D might be TRBD2 (6 bases). CDR1 and CDR2 from the germline V gene are MRHNA and SNTAGT. V lost 3 bases, J lost 3 bases, and 11 bases lay in between. CDR3 length equals 15 residues. As DNA, the CDR3 is TGTGCCAGCAGTGAAACGGGAGTCGACACCGGGGAGCTGTTTTTT. Amino acid sequence: CASSETGVDTGELFF.

This clone has a handful of counts. The genes are TRBV7-2 and TRBJ2-2; D ambiguous. There are 12 residues in the CDR3. Germline V gives CDR1 SGHTA, CDR2 FQGNSA. The V and J ends lost 2 bases and 4 bases respectively, with 2 bases between them. CDR3 loop: CASSLLTGELFF. DNA for the CDR3: TGTGCCAGCAGCTTACTCACCGGGGAGCTGTTTTTT.

V gene TRBV7-3 combines with J gene TRBJ2-3, with D unclear. Germline V gene lookup returns CDR1 SGHTA and CDR2 FQGTGA. Trimming took 0 bases from V and 4 from J, leaving 5 bases between them. The CDR3 runs to 13 residues. For the CDR3, the DNA is TGTGCCAGCAGCTTAACCGGGTCAGATACGCAGTATTTT. This gives the protein CASSLTGSDTQYF.